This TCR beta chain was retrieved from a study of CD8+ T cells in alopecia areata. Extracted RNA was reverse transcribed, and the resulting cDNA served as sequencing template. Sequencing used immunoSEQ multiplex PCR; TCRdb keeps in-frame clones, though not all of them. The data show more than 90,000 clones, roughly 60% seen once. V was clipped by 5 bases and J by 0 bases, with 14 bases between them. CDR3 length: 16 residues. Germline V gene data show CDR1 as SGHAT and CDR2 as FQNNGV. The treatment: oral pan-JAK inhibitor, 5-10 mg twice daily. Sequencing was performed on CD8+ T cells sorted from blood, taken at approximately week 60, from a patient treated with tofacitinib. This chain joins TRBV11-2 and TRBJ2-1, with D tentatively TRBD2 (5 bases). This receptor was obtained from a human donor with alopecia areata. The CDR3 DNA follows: TGTGCCAGCAGCCTAAGAGGGTACCTCTCCTACAATGAGCAGTTCTTC. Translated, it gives CASSLRGYLSYNEQFF.